These T cell receptor beta chains were read from a single sample in a study of blood T cell repertoires in COVID-19. Measured with immunoSEQ multiplex PCR; TCRdb has only the in-frame clones, and not every one. The sample comprises tens of thousands of clones, roughly 89% of which are singletons, and around 8% rests with the top ten. Sample: peripheral blood. The receptor source for this set is a human donor in a cohort sampled during active COVID-19. CDR3s include the opening cysteine and the closing phenylalanine or tryptophan. The D gene is left open where the match is weak. Clone size is given for some rows only: seen once, a few or many times, or a class if the clone is expanded.

abundance,d_gene,len,v_gene,CDR3aa
-,-,11,TRBV12-3/TRBV12-4,CASSTGLGYTF
-,-,14,TRBV11-2,CASSSIQGNQPQHF
-,-,14,TRBV6-5,CASRAGRNTGELFF
once,TRBD1,17,TRBV28,CASSFGFGTGAVQPQHF
-,TRBD1,14,TRBV11-2,CASSLGQGPYEQYF
-,TRBD1,15,TRBV4-1,CASSQLTGSSYEQYF
-,-,14,TRBV27,CASSLKAGSYEQYF
-,TRBD1,13,TRBV28,CASREQGVSEQYF
few,-,14,TRBV30,CAWSPPGRVGGYTF
-,-,14,TRBV27,CASSSGGGPYEQYF
-,-,14,TRBV6-5,CASSPSPSSYEQYF
-,-,15,TRBV11-2,CASSLQGWGNSPLHF
few,-,13,TRBV7-9,CASSLDPRAEAFF
once,TRBD1,15,TRBV13,CASSLGQQGADTIYF
-,-,17,TRBV4-1,CASSHMGRSNDNQPQHF
-,TRBD1,15,TRBV5-4,CASSSYRGPGTEAFF
-,-,13,TRBV7-8,CASSSDRNTEAFF
-,-,15,TRBV6-1,CASSEKVRRSTEAFF
-,-,17,TRBV6-2/TRBV6-3,CASSYSRYRNLTYEQYF
-,TRBD2,15,TRBV4-2,CASSQEERGVYEQYF
-,-,16,TRBV6-6,CASRPRRGLGDQPQHF
-,-,14,TRBV3-1/TRBV3-2,CASSQDQGGEKLFF
-,TRBD1,15,TRBV6-5,CASSGDRAGSQPQHF
-,-,18,TRBV28,CASSPPAASSGLGEKLFF
-,-,11,TRBV30,CAWQGYHEQYF
-,-,14,TRBV14,CASSHEGSGREQYF
-,TRBD1,15,TRBV27,CASSLGTGGFHEQYF
-,-,13,TRBV5-6,CASSLGQNYGYTF
-,TRBD1,16,TRBV6-6,CASSYSEGAGFAEAFF
-,-,11,TRBV29-1,CSVTGNGGYTF
-,TRBD2,16,TRBV9,CASSGSRAGGPETQYF
-,-,13,TRBV25-1,CASSRGLSHEQYF
-,TRBD1,15,TRBV27,CASRRTGTGGYEQYF
-,-,19,TRBV15,CATSRDHSRGTGGSYEQYF
once,-,17,TRBV2,CASSVVAGGPYNSPLHF
few,-,14,TRBV3-1/TRBV3-2,CASSQPDSLLEQYF
-,TRBD1,12,TRBV29-1,CSVRQGADEAFF
-,TRBD1,14,TRBV5-1,CASSLTGDKTEAFF
once,-,17,TRBV5-1,CASSLGYGGTSGNTIYF
-,-,17,TRBV9,CASSPEGLGAAQETQYF
-,TRBD2,16,TRBV4-1,CASSQDGQRRTSEQYF
-,-,15,TRBV14,CASSPDPVINEKLFF
-,-,16,TRBV11-2,CASSLQTGPGGNTIYF
-,-,17,TRBV2,CASSKLHTGLSNYGYTF
-,-,17,TRBV5-6,CASSRGTAPRTNTEAFF
-,-,15,TRBV9,CASSVGPDSSYGYTF
-,TRBD1,15,TRBV28,CASRRPGQGNQPQHF
-,-,12,TRBV11-3,CASGRSAHEQYF
-,TRBD1,17,TRBV10-1,CASSEYQPGTGKGEQYF
once,-,17,TRBV28,CASSLFRLRSGANVLTF
-,TRBD2,14,TRBV7-2,CASSLVSGGYEQYF
-,-,14,TRBV6-6,CASSIRTLYYGYTF
-,TRBD1,13,TRBV27,CASILRGRNEQFF